This T cell receptor beta chain was identified in a study of blood T cell repertoires in COVID-19. Participant reports of clinical history set cohort assignment. Within 2 weeks of study entry, exposed participants had contacted a PCR-confirmed or clinician-diagnosed COVID-19 case. V lost 7 bases, J lost 4 bases, and 7 bases stayed unmatched. The CDR3 length is 15 residues. CDR1 and CDR2 (germline): SEHNR, FQNEAQ (reference sequence). The data were produced by immunoSEQ multiplex PCR, yet TCRdb's version contains in-frame clones alone and is incomplete. The repertoire consists of approximately 250,000 clones, with approximately 90% occurring once and the leading ten covering approximately 2.7%.

Sequencing was performed on PBMCs or T cells enriched from blood (not recorded which). This sequence was found in a man aged 35 to 55 who had been exposed to COVID-19. The rearrangement joins TRBV7-9 to TRBJ2-1, with 10 positions matching TRBD1. CDR3 DNA sequence: TGTGCCAGCACCTACGGACAGGGGGGATACAATGAGCAGTTCTTC. Translated: CASTYGQGGYNEQFF. The variable domain in full, with the rest retrieved from reference TRBV7-9 and TRBJ2-1, is DTGVSQNPRHKITKRGQNVTFRCDPISEHNRLYWYRQTLGQGPEFLTYFQNEAQLEKSRLLSDRFSAERPKGSFSTLEIQRTEQGDSAMYLCASTYGQGGYNEQFFGPGTRLTVL.